This T cell receptor beta chain emerged from a study of T cells in Graves' hyperthyroidism and ophthalmopathy. As for the study in general: Peripheral blood was taken when the disease was first diagnosed, before any treatment began.

These patients, aged 18 to 65, had recently diagnosed hyperthyroidism lasting under 2 months. The diagnoses drew upon clinical symptoms, serum thyroxine and TRAb, thyroid ultrasound and orbital computed tomography. The sample, blood from the first hyperthyroidism diagnosis, precedes any ophthalmopathy symptoms. V was trimmed by 3 bases and J by 2 bases, leaving 13 bases between them. The length of the CDR3 is 15 residues. Germline V gives CDR1 MDHEN, CDR2 SYDVKM. TCR beta CDR3 sequences were amplified from RNA transcripts. RT-PCR in the first round (using the HTBI primer set) targeted the TCR CDR3. TCRdb called the multiplex PCR reads again in MiXCR, with one record for every CDR3 protein. The sample has around 250,000 distinct CDR3 sequences; about 15% are singletons. This clonotype was picked up many times.

V usage is TRBV28 and J usage is TRBJ1-2; the D is unclear. The clonotype was recovered from a woman between 35 and 50 years old with Graves' hyperthyroidism that later progressed to Graves' ophthalmopathy. Sequenced input: blood. The CDR3 reads CASSFAGSANYGYTF. The DNA of the CDR3 is TGTGCCAGCAGTTTCGCTGGCAGCGCCAACTATGGCTACACCTTC.